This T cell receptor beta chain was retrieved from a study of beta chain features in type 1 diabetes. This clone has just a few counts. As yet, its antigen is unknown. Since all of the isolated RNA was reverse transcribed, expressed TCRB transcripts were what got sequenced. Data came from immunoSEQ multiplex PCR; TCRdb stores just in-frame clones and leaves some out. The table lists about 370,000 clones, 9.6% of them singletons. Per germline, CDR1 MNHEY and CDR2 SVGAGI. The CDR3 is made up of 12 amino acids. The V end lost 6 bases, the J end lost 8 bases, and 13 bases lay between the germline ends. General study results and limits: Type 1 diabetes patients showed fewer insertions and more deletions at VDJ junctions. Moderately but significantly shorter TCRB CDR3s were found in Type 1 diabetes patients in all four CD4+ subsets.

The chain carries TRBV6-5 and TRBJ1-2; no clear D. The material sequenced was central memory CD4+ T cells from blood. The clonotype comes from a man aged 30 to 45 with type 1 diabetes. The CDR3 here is CASRLEPLGYTF. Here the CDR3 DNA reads TGTGCCAGCAGGCTGGAACCGCTAGGCTACACCTTC.